These 23 T cell receptor beta chains originate from one sample sequenced in a study of T cell repertoires in cytomegalovirus infection. TCRdb re-derived calls from the reads in MiXCR, one entry per CDR3 protein. The table lists 150,000 to 200,000 distinct CDR3 sequences, approximately 9.6% of them singletons. Sequenced material: PBMCs. The receptors here all came from a human donor in good health (CMV status not recorded). Some clones in this sample may be carry-over from other donors' samples.

The chain links TRBV18 to TRBJ1-5, with D maybe TRBD1 (6 bases). The CDR3 loop spans 16 amino acids. Germline values: CDR1 KGHSH, CDR2 LQKENI. The V end lost 2 bases, the J end lost 0 bases, and 11 bases lay between the germline ends. The CDR3, as DNA: TGTGCCAGCTCACCAACGGGACACAATAGCAATCAGCCCCAGCATTTT. It specifies CASSPTGHNSNQPQHF.

This clonotype was seen more than once but under ten times. The chain is built from TRBV12-3 or TRBV12-4 and TRBJ2-7; TRBD2 matches at 11 bases. The ends lost 6 bases at V and 3 bases at J; junction bases unmatched: 7. The CDR3 loop spans 15 amino acids. CDR3 loop: CASSYGTSGYYEQYF. The CDR3 DNA reads as TGTGCCAGCAGCTACGGGACTAGCGGATACTACGAGCAGTACTTC.

In this sample, this clonotype turned up many times. V usage is TRBV11-2 and J usage is TRBJ2-3; D is undetermined. Trimming stripped 0 bases from V and 6 bases from J, with 10 bases between. CDR3 size: 14 residues. Germline V gives CDR1 SGHAT, CDR2 FQNNGV. CDR3 DNA sequence: TGTGCCAGCAGCTTAGAGGTCTTCGCGGATACGCAGTATTTT. Its protein is CASSLEVFADTQYF.

The J gene is TRBJ1-5, the V gene TRBV19, with 7 bases matching TRBD1. The germline gives CDR1 LNHDA, CDR2 SQIVND (reference sequence). The CDR3 totals 16 residues. J was trimmed by 2 bases and V by 3 bases; bases with no gene match: 7. In DNA form, the CDR3 reads TGTGCCAGTAGTATGGAAGCGACAGGGCGCAATCAGCCCCAGCATTTT. Translating gives CASSMEATGRNQPQHF.

This clonotype has a handful of counts. The chain couples TRBV9 to TRBJ1-4; D unclear. Germline loops: CDR1 SGDLS, CDR2 YYNGEE. The CDR3 has 11 amino acids. V was clipped by 5 bases and J by 6 bases, with 5 bases between them. The CDR3 nucleotides are TGTGCCAGCAGTCCTGATGAAAAACTGTTTTTT. This sequence encodes CASSPDEKLFF.

This clonotype was found a few times. V gene TRBV20-1 combines with J gene TRBJ1-2, with 8 bases identical to TRBD1. The germline gives CDR1 DFQATT, CDR2 SNEGSKA (reference sequence). V was pared by 3 bases and J by 2 bases, with 8 bases of the junction left unmatched. This CDR3 contains 15 residues. Here the CDR3 reads CSASSTGGVNYGYTF. The CDR3, as DNA: TGCAGTGCTAGCTCCACAGGGGGGGTAAACTATGGCTACACCTTC.

This chain links TRBV28 with TRBJ1-1, with no clear D. CDR3 length: 12 amino acids. V gave up 5 bases and J gave up 6 bases, with 10 bases separating them. Germline assignment: CDR1 MDHEN and CDR2 SYDVKM. The CDR3 DNA follows: TGTGCCAGCAGTCGAATGACGGCTGAAGCTTTCTTT. As protein: CASSRMTAEAFF.

This clonotype was picked up many times. The chain joins TRBV7-8 to TRBJ2-7; D tentatively fits TRBD1 or TRBD2 (9 bases each). There are 18 residues in the CDR3. Trimming removed 3 bases at V and 5 bases at J, with 26 bases between. CDR1 SGHVS and CDR2 FQNEAQ come from the germline V gene. CDR3 coding DNA: TGTGCCAGCAGCTTCCCGGGACAGGGATCTAGCGGGATGAACGAGCAGTACTTC. It is translated as CASSFPGQGSSGMNEQYF.

This clonotype was counted a few times. The V gene is TRBV28, the J gene TRBJ2-7; a weak D match, TRBD2 (6 bases). CDR1 is MDHEN and CDR2 is SYDVKM in the germline V gene. The CDR3 has 15 residues. Trimming left V 5 bases short and J 0 bases short, with 14 bases between. The CDR3 spells CASSKEGIYSYEQYF. The DNA of the CDR3 is TGTGCCAGCAGTAAGGAGGGGATCTACTCCTACGAGCAGTACTTC.

The chain has TRBV9 and TRBJ1-6; D is ambiguous. Germline V CDR1 and CDR2: SGDLS, YYNGEE. CDR3 length equals 14 residues. The V and J ends lost 0 bases and 8 bases respectively, with 9 bases between them. The CDR3 region has the DNA TGTGCCAGCAGCGTAGGCGTCACGGATTCACCCCTCCACTTT. Translating it yields CASSVGVTDSPLHF.

This clonotype was recorded at least ten times. The genes are TRBV7-2 and TRBJ2-3, with TRBD1 as a possible D gene (7 bases). V lost 4 bases, J lost 3 bases, and 17 bases lay in between. The germline gives CDR1 SGHTA, CDR2 FQGNSA. There are 16 residues in the CDR3. CDR3 sequence reads: CASSWVNRGGTDTQYF. The CDR3 bases are TGTGCCAGCAGCTGGGTTAACAGGGGAGGAACAGATACGCAGTATTTT.

There are a few counts of this clonotype. This chain's CDR3 is CASSPGLELSGELFF. Here the CDR3 DNA reads TGTGCCAGCAGCCCGGGACTAGAGCTCTCCGGGGAGCTGTTTTTT. This sequence joins TRBV5-6 and TRBJ2-2; 8 bases agree with TRBD2. The length of the CDR3 is 15 residues. V lost 4 bases and J lost 6; bases outside the gene matches: 8. CDR1 SGHDT and CDR2 YYEEEE come from the germline V gene.

The rearrangement links TRBV2 to TRBJ1-5; 10 bases agree with TRBD1. Germline CDR1 is SNHLY and CDR2 is FYNNEI. Trimming cost V 7 bases and J 9 bases; bases outside gene matches: 6. The CDR3 is made up of 13 amino acids. This CDR3 is CASTGQGVRPQHF. In DNA, the CDR3 is TGTGCCAGCACCGGACAGGGGGTCCGGCCCCAGCATTTT. The variable domain in full, completed from reference TRBV2 and TRBJ1-5, reads EPEVTQTPSHQVTQMGQEVILRCVPISNHLYFYWYRQILGQKVEFLVSFYNNEISEKSEIFDDQFSVERPDGSNFTLKIRSTKLEDSAMYFCASTGQGVRPQHFGDGTRLSIL.

This clonotype was detected ten times or more. The V call is TRBV6-2 or TRBV6-3, the J call TRBJ1-2, with 11 bases aligning to TRBD1. Germline V gene sequence: CDR1 MNHEY, CDR2 SVGEGT. With V trimmed by 2 bases and J by 4 bases, 3 bases remained unmatched. This CDR3 spans 15 amino acids. The CDR3 loop reads CASSYPGTGGYGYTF. CDR3 nucleotides: TGTGCCAGCAGTTACCCCGGGACAGGGGGCTATGGCTACACCTTC.

This clonotype has a count of ten or more. This sequence joins TRBV11-2 and TRBJ2-1; 7 bases align to TRBD2. Germline CDR1 SGHAT, CDR2 FQNNGV. The CDR3 covers 15 residues. J gave up 6 bases and V 2 bases, and 7 bases lay outside the gene matches. The CDR3 sequence: CASSLPVAGFNEQFF. The DNA for the CDR3 is TGTGCCAGCAGCTTACCAGTAGCGGGCTTCAATGAGCAGTTCTTC.

This clonotype was counted many times. The J gene is TRBJ1-3, the V gene TRBV12-3 or TRBV12-4; D remains ambiguous. The CDR3 is 16 amino acids. V shed 6 bases and J shed 1 base, with 16 bases lying between them. DNA of the CDR3: TGTGCCAGCAGCCTGCTAGACATGCTTTCTGGAAACACCATATATTTT. The encoded protein is CASSLLDMLSGNTIYF.

The chain has TRBV12-3 or TRBV12-4 and TRBJ1-5, with D uncertain. Trimming left V 4 bases short and J 9 bases short, with 16 bases between. The CDR3 spans 14 residues. CDR3 DNA sequence: TGTGCCAGCAGTTCCGCCGGGCTACAATGGCCCCAGCATTTT. Its translation is CASSSAGLQWPQHF.

This clonotype was recorded at least ten times. This sequence joins TRBV10-3 and TRBJ2-5; D not resolved. Germline lookup yields CDR1 ENHRY and CDR2 SYGVKD. CDR3 length equals 13 residues. Trimming shortened V by 5 bases and J by 4 bases, and 11 bases separated the two germline ends. The CDR3 spells CAISRALAETQYF. The CDR3, as DNA: TGTGCCATCAGTAGAGCTCTGGCAGAGACCCAGTACTTC.

This clonotype was picked up many times. This chain uses TRBV5-1 with TRBJ2-2; 7 bases align to TRBD2. Trimming at V came to 4 bases and at J to 1 base, leaving 7 bases not matched to a gene. Germline CDR1 and CDR2: SGHRS and YFSETQ. This CDR3 has 16 residues. The CDR3 region is CASSPSAGMNTGELFF. The CDR3 DNA reads TGCGCCAGCAGCCCATCAGCGGGGATGAACACCGGGGAGCTGTTTTTT.

This clonotype occurred many times. V usage is TRBV19 and J usage is TRBJ1-5; 7 bases fit TRBD1. The junction had 7 bases not matched to a gene; V was cut back by 8 bases and J by 6 bases. The length of the CDR3 is 13 residues. CDR1 is LNHDA, CDR2 SQIVND, per germline (reference sequence). CDR3 sequence (DNA): TGTGCCAGTGAAGACAGGGCGGGTCAGCCCCAGCATTTT. This translates into CASEDRAGQPQHF.

This clonotype was observed many times. V usage is TRBV27 and J usage is TRBJ2-5; 12 bases match TRBD2. The germline gives CDR1 MNHEY, CDR2 SMNVEV (reference sequence). The ends lost 6 bases at V and 1 base at J; junction bases unmatched: 9. The CDR3 totals 17 residues. Here the CDR3 reads CASRALTSGRPQETQYF. CDR3 nucleotide sequence: TGTGCCAGCAGAGCCCTTACTAGCGGGAGGCCCCAAGAGACCCAGTACTTC.

This clonotype came up many times. This chain's CDR3 is CASSLRRLAAQETQYF. The CDR3, as DNA: TGTGCCAGCAGCTTAAGGAGACTAGCGGCCCAAGAGACCCAGTACTTC. V is TRBV11-2 and J is TRBJ2-5, with 9 bases lining up with TRBD2. The length of the CDR3 is 16 residues. Unmatched junction bases numbered 5, after V lost 2 bases and J lost 1 base. Germline-derived CDR1 and CDR2 are SGHAT and FQNNGV.

This clonotype was counted a single time. A much larger clone differs by one base, so this may be a read error. Because it lacks the conserved phenylalanine or tryptophan at the end, this CDR3 is likely a read error. The V and J genes are TRBV18 and TRBJ2-1; D is unresolved. V was cut by 0 bases and J by 4 bases, with 4 bases left in between. Per the germline V gene, CDR1 is KGHSH and CDR2 is LQKENI. This CDR3 spans 13 amino acids. CDR3 region: CASSPPSYNEQFI. CDR3 sequence (DNA): TGTGCCAGCTCACCACCAAGTTACAATGAGCAGTTCATC.